This entry lists 9 T cell receptor beta chains sequenced from one sample in a study of T cell repertoires in cytomegalovirus infection. For these receptors, no antigen is known. TCRdb passed the reads through MiXCR, listing each CDR3 protein once. The data contain some 800,000 distinct CDR3 sequences, just under 30% of them singletons. The source material was cultured CD8+ T cells from PBMCs, sampled from culture after CMV antigen stimulation. These receptors came from a human donor in good health (CMV status not recorded). Some clones in this sample may be carry-over from other donors' samples.

The chain links TRBV2 to TRBJ2-7; TRBD1 matches at 8 bases. CDR3 size: 11 residues. V lost 11 bases to trimming and J lost 3 bases; unmatched junction nucleotides: 3. Germline lookup yields CDR1 SNHLY and CDR2 FYNNEI. The CDR3 loop is CAGQGRYEQYF. The CDR3, as DNA: TGTGCCGGACAGGGTCGCTACGAGCAGTACTTC. The whole variable domain, remainder taken from reference TRBV2 and TRBJ2-7, is EPEVTQTPSHQVTQMGQEVILRCVPISNHLYFYWYRQILGQKVEFLVSFYNNEISEKSEIFDDQFSVERPDGSNFTLKIRSTKLEDSAMYFCAGQGRYEQYFGPGTRLTVT.

The V gene is TRBV27, the J gene TRBJ1-1; D remains unclear. CDR3 length: 14 amino acids. Trimming took off 3 bases at V and 6 bases at J, with 14 bases between the two ends. From germline, CDR1 is MNHEY and CDR2 SMNVEV (reference sequence). The CDR3 loop reads CASSLGSAVSEAFF. CDR3 nucleotide sequence: TGTGCCAGCAGTTTGGGCAGTGCCGTTTCTGAAGCTTTCTTT.

The genes are TRBV27 and TRBJ2-5; 9 bases align to TRBD1. CDR1 is MNHEY, CDR2 SMNVEV, per germline (reference sequence). CDR3 length: 15 residues. Trimming cost V 6 bases and J 5 bases; bases outside gene matches: 10. CDR3 nucleotide sequence: TGTGCCAGCAGAAAACACGGGACAGGGAGCGAGACCCAGTACTTC. Encoded protein: CASRKHGTGSETQYF.

V and J are TRBV2 and TRBJ2-5; 8 nucleotides align to TRBD2. The CDR3 is made up of 14 amino acids. J lost 3 bases, V lost 2 bases, and 2 bases had no gene match. CDR1 SNHLY and CDR2 FYNNEI come from the germline V gene. CDR3 nucleotides: TGTGCCAGCAGTGAATACGGGGGGGAAGAGACCCAGTACTTC. Amino acids: CASSEYGGEETQYF.

The rearrangement joins TRBV9 to TRBJ2-1, with 7 bases identical to TRBD2. Germline CDR1 is SGDLS and CDR2 is YYNGEE. This CDR3 is 15 amino acids long. Trimming took 0 bases from V and 7 from J; bases not matched to a gene: 7. This CDR3 is CASSVGGGYKNEQFF. The CDR3 region has the DNA TGTGCCAGCAGCGTAGGGGGGGGTTACAAGAATGAGCAGTTCTTC.

This clonotype turned up a few times. CDR3 sequence reads: CASSEAHPGPGVTNYGYTF. CDR3 in DNA: TGTGCCAGCAGTGAAGCGCATCCGGGGCCAGGGGTAACTAACTATGGCTACACCTTC. The rearrangement links TRBV6-1 to TRBJ1-2, with a possible D match to TRBD1 (6 bases). The CDR3 is 19 amino acids. Trimming removed 0 bases from V and 0 bases from J, with 20 bases in between. Per the germline V gene, CDR1 is MNHNS and CDR2 is SASEGT.

The gene calls are TRBV7-8 and TRBJ1-5, with TRBD1 as a possible D gene (6 bases). The germline gives CDR1 SGHVS, CDR2 FQNEAQ. The CDR3 contains 14 residues. Trimming took 4 bases from V and 7 from J, leaving 14 bases between them. As DNA, the CDR3 is TGTGCCAGCAGCTCATACAGGGAGGAGCAGCCCCAGCATTTT. Its protein is CASSSYREEQPQHF.

V is TRBV12-3 or TRBV12-4 and J is TRBJ2-1; D call uncertain. V was cut by 4 bases and J by 6 bases, with 13 bases left in between. This CDR3 is 14 amino acids long. As DNA, the CDR3 is TGTGCCAGCAGTTATAAGGGAAACTTCAATGAGCAGTTCTTC. Encoded protein: CASSYKGNFNEQFF.

The J gene is TRBJ2-1, the V gene TRBV12-3 or TRBV12-4, with TRBD2 identical over 10 bases. The CDR3 consists of 16 residues. With 1 base clipped from V and 4 bases from J, the junction kept 4 bases outside the gene matches. The chain's CDR3 is CASSLGLAGRYNEQFF. CDR3 nucleotide sequence: TGTGCCAGCAGTTTAGGACTAGCGGGCAGGTACAATGAGCAGTTCTTC.